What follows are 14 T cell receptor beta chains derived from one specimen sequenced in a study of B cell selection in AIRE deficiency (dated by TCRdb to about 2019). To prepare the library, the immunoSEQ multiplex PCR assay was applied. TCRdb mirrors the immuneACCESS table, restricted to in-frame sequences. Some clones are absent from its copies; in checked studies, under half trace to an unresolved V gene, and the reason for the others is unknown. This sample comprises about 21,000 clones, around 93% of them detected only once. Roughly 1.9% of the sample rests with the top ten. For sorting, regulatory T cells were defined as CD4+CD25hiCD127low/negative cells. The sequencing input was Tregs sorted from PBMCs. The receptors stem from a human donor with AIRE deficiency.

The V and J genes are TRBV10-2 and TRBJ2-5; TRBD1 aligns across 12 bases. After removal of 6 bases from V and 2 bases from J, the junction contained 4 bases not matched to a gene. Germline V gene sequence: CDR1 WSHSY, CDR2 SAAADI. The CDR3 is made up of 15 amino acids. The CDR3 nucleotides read TGCGCCAGCAGCCGGGACAGGGGGCAACAAGAGACCCAGTACTTC. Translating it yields CASSRDRGQQETQYF.

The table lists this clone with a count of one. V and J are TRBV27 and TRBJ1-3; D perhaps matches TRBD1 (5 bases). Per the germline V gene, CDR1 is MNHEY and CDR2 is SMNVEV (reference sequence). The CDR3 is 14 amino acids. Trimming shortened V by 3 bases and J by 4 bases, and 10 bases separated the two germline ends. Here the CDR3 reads CASSFSGYGNTIYF. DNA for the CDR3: TGTGCCAGCAGTTTTTCAGGGTACGGAAACACCATATATTTT.

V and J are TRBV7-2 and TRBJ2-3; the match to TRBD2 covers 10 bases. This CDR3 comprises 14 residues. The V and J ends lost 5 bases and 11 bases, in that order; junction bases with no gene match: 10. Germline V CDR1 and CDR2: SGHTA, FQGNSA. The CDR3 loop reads CASSDSSGGGEQYF. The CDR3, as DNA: TGTGCCAGCAGCGACTCTAGCGGGGGTGGAGAGCAGTATTTT.

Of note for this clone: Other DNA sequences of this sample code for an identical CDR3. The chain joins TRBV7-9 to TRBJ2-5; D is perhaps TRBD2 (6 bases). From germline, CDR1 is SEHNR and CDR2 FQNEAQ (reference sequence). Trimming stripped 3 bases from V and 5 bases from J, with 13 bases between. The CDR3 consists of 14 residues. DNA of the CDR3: TGTGCCAGCAGCTTCAGACTAGGAGAGGAGACCCAGTACTTC. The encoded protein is CASSFRLGEETQYF.

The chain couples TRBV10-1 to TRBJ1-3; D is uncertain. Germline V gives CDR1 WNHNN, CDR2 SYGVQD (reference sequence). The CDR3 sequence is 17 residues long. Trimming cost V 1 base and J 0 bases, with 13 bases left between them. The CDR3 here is CASSEWFEGSSGNTIYF. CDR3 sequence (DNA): TGCGCCAGCAGTGAGTGGTTCGAGGGTAGCTCTGGAAACACCATATATTTT.

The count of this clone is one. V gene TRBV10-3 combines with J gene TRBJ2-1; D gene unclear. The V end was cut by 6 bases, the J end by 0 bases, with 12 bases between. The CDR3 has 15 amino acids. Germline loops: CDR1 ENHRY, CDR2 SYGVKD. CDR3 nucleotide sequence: TGTGCCATCAGCGCCAGGCACAGCTCCTACAATGAGCAGTTCTTC. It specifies CAISARHSSYNEQFF.

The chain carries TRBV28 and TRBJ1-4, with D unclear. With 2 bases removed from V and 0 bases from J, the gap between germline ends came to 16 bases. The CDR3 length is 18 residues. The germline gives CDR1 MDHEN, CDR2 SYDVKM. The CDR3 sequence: CASSLMGVIDATNEKLFF. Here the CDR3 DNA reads TGTGCCAGCAGTTTAATGGGTGTAATCGATGCAACTAATGAAAAACTGTTTTTT.

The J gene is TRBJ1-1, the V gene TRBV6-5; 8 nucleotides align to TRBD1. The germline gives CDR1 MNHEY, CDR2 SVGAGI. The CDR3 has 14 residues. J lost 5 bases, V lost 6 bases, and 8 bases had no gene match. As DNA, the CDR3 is TGTGCCAGCAGATCCAGGGGGCGGAGGACTGAAGCTTTCTTT. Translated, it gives CASRSRGRRTEAFF.

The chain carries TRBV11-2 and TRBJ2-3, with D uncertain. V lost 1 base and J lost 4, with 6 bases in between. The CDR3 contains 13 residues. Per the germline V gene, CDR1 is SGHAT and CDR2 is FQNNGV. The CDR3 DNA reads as TGTGCCAGCAGCTTAGGGTTTCCAGATACGCAGTATTTT. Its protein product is CASSLGFPDTQYF.

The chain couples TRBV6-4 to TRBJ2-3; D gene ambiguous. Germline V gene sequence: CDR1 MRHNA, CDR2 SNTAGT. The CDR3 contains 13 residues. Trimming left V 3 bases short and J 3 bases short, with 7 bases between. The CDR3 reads CASSEVGTDTQYF. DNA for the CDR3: TGTGCCAGCAGTGAGGTGGGGACAGATACGCAGTATTTT.

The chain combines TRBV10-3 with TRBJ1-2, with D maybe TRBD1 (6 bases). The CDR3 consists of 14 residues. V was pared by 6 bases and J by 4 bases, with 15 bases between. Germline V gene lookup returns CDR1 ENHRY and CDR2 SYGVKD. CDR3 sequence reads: CAIRGATSSYGYTF. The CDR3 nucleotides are TGTGCCATCAGGGGGGCTACATCGTCCTATGGCTACACCTTC.

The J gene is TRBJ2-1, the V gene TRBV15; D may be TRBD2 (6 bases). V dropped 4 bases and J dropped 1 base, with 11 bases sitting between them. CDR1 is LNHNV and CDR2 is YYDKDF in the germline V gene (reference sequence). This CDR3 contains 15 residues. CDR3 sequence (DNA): TGTGCCACCAGCACGGGACTCCTTTCCTACAATGAGCAGTTCTTC. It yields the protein CATSTGLLSYNEQFF. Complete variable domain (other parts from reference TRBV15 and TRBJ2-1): DAMVIQNPRYQVTQFGKPVTLSCSQTLNHNVMYWYQQKSSQAPKLLFHYYDKDFNNEADTPDNFQSRRPNTSFCFLDIRSPGLGDTAMYLCATSTGLLSYNEQFFGPGTRLTVL.

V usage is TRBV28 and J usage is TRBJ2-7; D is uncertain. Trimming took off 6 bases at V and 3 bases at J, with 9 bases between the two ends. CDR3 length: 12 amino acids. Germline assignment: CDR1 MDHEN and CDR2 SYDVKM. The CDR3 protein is CASSLGIYEQYF. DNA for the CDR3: TGTGCCAGCAGCCTAGGGATCTACGAGCAGTACTTC.

As DNA, the CDR3 is TGTGCCAGCAGCCCGACAGGGCAGCCCTACGAGCAGTACTTC. Translation gives CASSPTGQPYEQYF. This chain joins TRBV11-3 and TRBJ2-7; 7 bases map to TRBD1. CDR1 and CDR2 (germline): SGHNT, YENEEA. The CDR3 is made up of 14 amino acids. V trimming: 5 bases; J trimming: 2 bases; junction bases outside the gene matches: 6.